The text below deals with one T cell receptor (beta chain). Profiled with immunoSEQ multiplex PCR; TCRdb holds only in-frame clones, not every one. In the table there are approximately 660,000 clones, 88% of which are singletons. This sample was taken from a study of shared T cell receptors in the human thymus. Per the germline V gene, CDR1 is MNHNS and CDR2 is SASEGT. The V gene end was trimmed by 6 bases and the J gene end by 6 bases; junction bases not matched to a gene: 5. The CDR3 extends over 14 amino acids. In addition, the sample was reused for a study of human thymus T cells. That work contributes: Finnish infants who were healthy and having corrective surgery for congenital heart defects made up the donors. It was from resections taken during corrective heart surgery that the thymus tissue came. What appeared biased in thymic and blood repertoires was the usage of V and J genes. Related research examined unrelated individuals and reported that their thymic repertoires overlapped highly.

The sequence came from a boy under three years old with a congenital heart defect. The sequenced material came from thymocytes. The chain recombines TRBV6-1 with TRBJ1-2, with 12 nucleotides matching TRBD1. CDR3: CASREGQGADGYTF. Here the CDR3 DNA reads TGTGCCAGCAGAGAGGGACAGGGGGCCGATGGCTACACCTTC.